Detailed here is one T cell receptor (beta chain). This sample stems from a study of graft-versus-host responses after intestinal transplantation. Overall study context: Anti-thymocyte globulin induction preceded about three years of tacrolimus and steroid maintenance in all recipients.

Lymphocytes from graft epithelium and lamina propria were isolated. Generated by immunoSEQ multiplex PCR, the TCRdb table keeps only in-frame clones and is missing some. The sample includes some 15,000 clones, roughly 70% of them seen just once. The sequencing used ileum tissue, collected around 99 weeks after intestinal transplantation. This sequence originates from a human patient who received an intestinal transplant, so some T cells may come from the graft donor.

Written as DNA, the CDR3 is TGTGCCAGTAGTATAGATCTGTCGGGACATTACCAAGAGACCCAGTACTTC. Translated, it gives CASSIDLSGHYQETQYF. This chain connects TRBV19 to TRBJ2-5; D possibly corresponds to TRBD1 (6 bases). The CDR3 has 17 amino acids. In germline, CDR1 is LNHDA, CDR2 SQIVND (reference sequence). V was clipped by 0 bases and J by 0 bases, with 14 bases between them.